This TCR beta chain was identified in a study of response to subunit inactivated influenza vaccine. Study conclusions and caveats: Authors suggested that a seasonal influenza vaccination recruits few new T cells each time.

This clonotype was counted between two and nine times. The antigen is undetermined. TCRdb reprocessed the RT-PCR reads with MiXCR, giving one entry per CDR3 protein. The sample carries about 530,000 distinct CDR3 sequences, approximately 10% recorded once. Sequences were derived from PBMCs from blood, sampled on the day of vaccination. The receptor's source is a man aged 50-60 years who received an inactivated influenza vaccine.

CDR3 loop: CASRKASGTDTQYF. The CDR3 region has the DNA TGTGCCAGCAGAAAAGCGTCAGGCACAGATACGCAGTATTTT. This chain connects TRBV12-3 or TRBV12-4 to TRBJ2-3; D gene ambiguous. V was pared by 6 bases and J by 1 base, with 11 bases between. The CDR3 is 14 amino acids.